This T cell receptor beta chain was identified during a study of CD8 T cells in ankylosing spondylitis. Findings of the study overall: Relatively scarce in peripheral blood, disease-linked clones were CD8+. Disease-linked clones were reportedly significantly enriched in matched ankylosing spondylitis synovial fluid. In ankylosing spondylitis blood, a motif of eight highly homologous TCR beta variants appeared characteristic.

The CDR3 totals 16 residues. Trimming took 1 base from V and 0 from J, leaving 10 bases between them. CDR1 and CDR2 from the germline V gene are LGHNA and YSLEER. TCRdb reprocessed the 5' RACE reads with MiXCR, giving one entry per CDR3 protein. The profile covers 200,000 to 250,000 distinct CDR3 sequences, with around 7.9% appearing a single time and 12% to 15% taken by the ten largest. This clonotype was recorded many times. Its antigen remains unknown. The clonotype originates from a male donor with ankylosing spondylitis. The chain combines TRBV4-3 with TRBJ2-1, with D possibly being TRBD2 (5 bases). Sequencing was performed on blood, either unsorted or a sorted T cell fraction (not recorded which). The CDR3 nucleotides are TGCGCCAGCAGCCAAGGGGAGTTGAGCTCCTACAATGAGCAGTTCTTC. This gives the protein CASSQGELSSYNEQFF.